These T cell receptor beta chains were read from a single sample in a study of blood T cell repertoires in COVID-19. The table came from immunoSEQ multiplex PCR; TCRdb's copy has only in-frame clones and leaves some out. The sample contains around 19,000 clones, approximately 91% of which appear only once. Sequencing input: peripheral blood. The receptors here all came from a human donor in a cohort sampled during active COVID-19. Each CDR3 is given with its conserved first and last residue. The order of the fields is V gene, clone size, D gene, J gene, CDR3 DNA, CDR3 protein. The D gene is left open where the match is weak. Clone sizes are given selectively: once, few, many, or a class where the clone is expanded.

>TRBV3-1/TRBV3-2|-|TRBD2|TRBJ2-5
TGTGCCAGCAGCCAACTCGGGGTAGCGGGGGGGATCCAAGAGACCCAGTACTTC
CASSQLGVAGGIQETQYF
>TRBV6-5|-|-|TRBJ1-1
TGTGCCAGCAGGTATGCCAGGGGAGGGGGCACTGAAGCTTTCTTT
CASRYARGGGTEAFF
>TRBV15|-|TRBD2|TRBJ2-7
TGTGCCACCAGCAGAGAACTAGCGGGGGGTAGCTACGAGCAGTACTTC
CATSRELAGGSYEQYF
>TRBV7-9|once|-|TRBJ2-5
TGTGCCAGCAGCTTAGCGTTTGGACACAACACCCTAGGGGAGACCCAGTACTTC
CASSLAFGHNTLGETQYF
>TRBV7-2|-|-|TRBJ1-6
TGTGCCAGCAGCGATGGGCCGGACAGCTATAATTCACCCCTCCACTTT
CASSDGPDSYNSPLHF
>TRBV14|-|TRBD1|TRBJ2-3
TGTGCCAGCAGCCACTCCGGGACAGGGGGTGATACGCAGTATTTT
CASSHSGTGGDTQYF
>TRBV19|-|-|TRBJ1-2
TGTGCCAGTAGTCTCCTCATTGCCGTCGACACGGAAGGCTACACCTTC
CASSLLIAVDTEGYTF
>TRBV25-1|-|-|TRBJ1-4
TGTGCCAGCAGTGTGGACAGTCGTAATGAAAAACTGTTTTTT
CASSVDSRNEKLFF
>TRBV18|-|TRBD2|TRBJ2-5
TGTGCCAGCTCACACCGGGGGGGAGAGACCCAGTACTTC
CASSHRGGETQYF
>TRBV14|-|TRBD2|TRBJ2-7
TGTGCCAGCAGCCAAAGGGAGGGCCTACCCTACGAGCAGTACTTC
CASSQREGLPYEQYF
>TRBV6-1|-|TRBD2|TRBJ2-1
TGTGCCAGCAGTGAATTTAGCGGGGGGTACAATGAGCAGTTCTTC
CASSEFSGGYNEQFF
>TRBV3-1/TRBV3-2|once|TRBD2|TRBJ2-7
TGTGCCAGCAGCCCGGATAATAGCGGGGGGGCCTACGAGCAGTACTTC
CASSPDNSGGAYEQYF
>TRBV9|-|TRBD1|TRBJ1-1
TGTGCCAGCAGCGTAGGGACAGGGAGTGACACTGAAGCTTTCTTT
CASSVGTGSDTEAFF
>TRBV11-3|-|-|TRBJ2-3
TGTGCCAGCAGCTTCACGGGGAGCACAGATACGCAGTATTTT
CASSFTGSTDTQYF
>TRBV19|-|-|TRBJ1-1
TGTGCCAGTAGTACAGCATACCAGGGTTCTGAAGCTTTCTTT
CASSTAYQGSEAFF
>TRBV4-3|once|TRBD1|TRBJ1-5
TGCGCCAGCAGCCTTAATAGGGGGCCGATTCAGCCCCAGCATTTT
CASSLNRGPIQPQHF
>TRBV4-3|-|TRBD1|TRBJ2-1
TGCGCCAGCAGCCAAGAGGTTTCAGGGACAGGGCGGAATGAGCAGTTCTTC
CASSQEVSGTGRNEQFF
>TRBV12-3/TRBV12-4|once|-|TRBJ1-5
TGTGCCAGCAATGTAGGCAATCAGCCCCAGCATTTT
CASNVGNQPQHF